This T cell receptor beta chain derives from a study of CD8 T cells in ankylosing spondylitis. General study findings and limits: Disease-associated clones were reportedly significantly overrepresented in matched ankylosing spondylitis synovial fluid. There was a TCR beta motif, made of several highly homologous variants, that appeared characteristic of ankylosing spondylitis blood.

Germline-derived CDR1 and CDR2 are SGHTA and FQGNSA. The ends lost 1 base at V and 2 bases at J; junction bases unmatched: 0. The CDR3 has 14 residues. This clonotype is deemed medium-sized. The antigen is undetermined. Making the TCR beta libraries involved quantitative 5'-RACE with molecular barcodes. TCRdb reanalysed the 5' RACE reads using MiXCR and keeps one entry per CDR3 protein. The repertoire holds roughly 36,000 distinct CDR3 sequences, with 13% to 15% as singletons. The receptor was derived from a male donor with ankylosing spondylitis or in good health (not recorded which). The sample comprised blood. The chain links TRBV7-2 to TRBJ2-7; TRBD1 agrees at 9 bases. CDR3 in amino acids: CASSLGTGAYEQYF. In DNA form, the CDR3 reads TGTGCCAGCAGCTTAGGGACAGGGGCCTACGAGCAGTACTTC.